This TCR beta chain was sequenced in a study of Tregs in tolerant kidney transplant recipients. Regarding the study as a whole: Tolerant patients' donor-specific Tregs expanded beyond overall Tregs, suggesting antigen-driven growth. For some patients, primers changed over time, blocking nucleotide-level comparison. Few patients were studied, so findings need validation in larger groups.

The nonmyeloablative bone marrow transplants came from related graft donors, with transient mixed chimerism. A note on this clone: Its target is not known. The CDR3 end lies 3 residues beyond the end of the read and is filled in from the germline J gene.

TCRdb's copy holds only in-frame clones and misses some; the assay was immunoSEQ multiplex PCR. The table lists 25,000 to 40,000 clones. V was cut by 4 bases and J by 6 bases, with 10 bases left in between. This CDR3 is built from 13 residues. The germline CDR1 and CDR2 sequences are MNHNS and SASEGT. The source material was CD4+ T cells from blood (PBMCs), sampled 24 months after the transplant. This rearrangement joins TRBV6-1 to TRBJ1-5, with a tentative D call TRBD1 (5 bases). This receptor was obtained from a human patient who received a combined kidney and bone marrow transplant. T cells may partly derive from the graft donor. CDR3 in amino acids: CASSGQQGQPQHF. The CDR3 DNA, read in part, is TGTGCCAGCAGTGGGCAGCAGGGTCAGCCC.